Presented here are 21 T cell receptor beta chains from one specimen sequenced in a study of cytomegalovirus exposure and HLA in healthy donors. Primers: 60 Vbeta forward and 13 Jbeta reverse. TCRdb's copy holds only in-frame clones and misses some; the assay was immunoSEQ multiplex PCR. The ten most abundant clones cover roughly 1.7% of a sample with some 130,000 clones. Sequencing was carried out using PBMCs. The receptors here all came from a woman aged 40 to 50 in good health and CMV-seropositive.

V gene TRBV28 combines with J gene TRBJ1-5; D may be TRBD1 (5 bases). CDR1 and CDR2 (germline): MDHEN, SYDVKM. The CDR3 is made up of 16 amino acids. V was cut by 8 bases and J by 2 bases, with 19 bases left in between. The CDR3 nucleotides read TGTGCCAGCTATGGCCCCCGGGGGTTCGGCAATCAGCCCCAGCATTTT. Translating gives CASYGPRGFGNQPQHF.

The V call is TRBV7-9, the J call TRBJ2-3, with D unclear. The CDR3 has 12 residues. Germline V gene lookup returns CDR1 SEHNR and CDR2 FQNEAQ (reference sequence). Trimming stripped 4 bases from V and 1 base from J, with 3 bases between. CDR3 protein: CASSSGTDTQYF. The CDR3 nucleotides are TGTGCCAGCAGCTCGGGCACAGATACGCAGTATTTT.

Written as DNA, the CDR3 is TGTGCCAGCAGATTTTCCGGGAGCTCCTACAATGAGCAGTTCTTC. Translated, it gives CASRFSGSSYNEQFF. The chain uses TRBV2 and TRBJ2-1, with TRBD2 as a possible D gene (6 bases). This CDR3 region has 15 residues. Germline CDR1 reads SNHLY; CDR2 reads FYNNEI. Trimming removed 6 bases at V and 0 bases at J, with 12 bases between.

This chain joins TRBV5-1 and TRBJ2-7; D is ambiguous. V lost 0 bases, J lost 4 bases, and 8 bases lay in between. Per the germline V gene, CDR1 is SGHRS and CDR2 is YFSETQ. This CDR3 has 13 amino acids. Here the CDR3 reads CASSLAPVYEQYF. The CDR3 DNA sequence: TGCGCCAGCAGCTTGGCACCAGTTTACGAGCAGTACTTC.

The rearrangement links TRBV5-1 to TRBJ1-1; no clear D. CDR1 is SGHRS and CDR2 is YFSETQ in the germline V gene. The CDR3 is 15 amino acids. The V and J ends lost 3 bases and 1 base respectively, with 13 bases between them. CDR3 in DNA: TGCGCCAGCAGCTGGGGAGAAGCTAGGAACACTGAAGCTTTCTTT. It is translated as CASSWGEARNTEAFF.

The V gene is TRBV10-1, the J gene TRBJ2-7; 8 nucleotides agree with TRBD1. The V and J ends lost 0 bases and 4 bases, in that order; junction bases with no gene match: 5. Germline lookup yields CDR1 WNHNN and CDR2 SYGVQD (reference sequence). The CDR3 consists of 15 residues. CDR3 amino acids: CASSESPGTGYEQYF. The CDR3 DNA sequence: TGCGCCAGCAGTGAGTCCCCCGGGACAGGTTACGAGCAGTACTTC.

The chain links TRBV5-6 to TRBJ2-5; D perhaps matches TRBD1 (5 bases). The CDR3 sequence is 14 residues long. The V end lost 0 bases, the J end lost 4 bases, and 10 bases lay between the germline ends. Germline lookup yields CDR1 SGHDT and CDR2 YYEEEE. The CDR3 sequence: CASSLGRVVETQYF. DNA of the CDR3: TGTGCCAGCAGCTTGGGCAGGGTAGTAGAGACCCAGTACTTC.

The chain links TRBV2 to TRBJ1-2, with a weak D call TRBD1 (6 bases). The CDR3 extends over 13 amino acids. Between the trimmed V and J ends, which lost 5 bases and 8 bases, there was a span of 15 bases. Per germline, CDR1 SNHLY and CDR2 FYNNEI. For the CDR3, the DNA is TGTGCCAGCAGTTGGGACACCTTGGGAGGCTACACCTTC. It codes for CASSWDTLGGYTF. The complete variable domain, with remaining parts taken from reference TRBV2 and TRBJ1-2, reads EPEVTQTPSHQVTQMGQEVILRCVPISNHLYFYWYRQILGQKVEFLVSFYNNEISEKSEIFDDQFSVERPDGSNFTLKIRSTKLEDSAMYFCASSWDTLGGYTFGSGTRLTVV.

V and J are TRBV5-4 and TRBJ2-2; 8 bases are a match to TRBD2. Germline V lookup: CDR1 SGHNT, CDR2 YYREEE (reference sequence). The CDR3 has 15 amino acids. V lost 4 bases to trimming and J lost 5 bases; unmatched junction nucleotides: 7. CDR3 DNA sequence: TGTGCCAGCAGCATAGCCGGGAGGGAAACCGGGGAGCTGTTTTTT. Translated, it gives CASSIAGRETGELFF.

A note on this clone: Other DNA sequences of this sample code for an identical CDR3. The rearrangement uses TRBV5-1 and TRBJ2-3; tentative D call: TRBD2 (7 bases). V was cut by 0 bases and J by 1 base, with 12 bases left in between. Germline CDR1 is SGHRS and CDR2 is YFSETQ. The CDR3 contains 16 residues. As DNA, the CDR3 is TGCGCCAGCAGCTTGGAGGGGAGGGGGGGCACAGATACGCAGTATTTT. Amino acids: CASSLEGRGGTDTQYF.

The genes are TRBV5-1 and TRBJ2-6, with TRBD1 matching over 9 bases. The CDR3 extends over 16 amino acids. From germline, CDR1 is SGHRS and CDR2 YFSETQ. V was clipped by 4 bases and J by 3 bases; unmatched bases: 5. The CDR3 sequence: CASSLQGARGANVLTF. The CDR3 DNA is TGCGCCAGCAGCCTACAGGGGGCGCGTGGGGCCAACGTCCTGACTTTC. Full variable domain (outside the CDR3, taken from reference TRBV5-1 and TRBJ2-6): KAGVTQTPRYLIKTRGQQVTLSCSPISGHRSVSWYQQTPGQGLQFLFEYFSETQRNKGNFPGRFSGRQFSNSRSEMNVSTLELGDSALYLCASSLQGARGANVLTFGAGSRLTVL.

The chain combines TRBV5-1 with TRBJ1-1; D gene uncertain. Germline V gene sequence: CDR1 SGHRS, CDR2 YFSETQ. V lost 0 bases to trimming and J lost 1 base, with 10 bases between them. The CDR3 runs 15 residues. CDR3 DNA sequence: TGCGCCAGCAGCTTGGCCATGGGCCCGAACACTGAAGCTTTCTTT. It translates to CASSLAMGPNTEAFF.

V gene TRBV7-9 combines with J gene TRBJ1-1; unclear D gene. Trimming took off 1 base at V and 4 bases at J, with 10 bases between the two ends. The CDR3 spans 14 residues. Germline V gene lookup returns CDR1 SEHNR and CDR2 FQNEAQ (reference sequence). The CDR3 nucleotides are TGTGCCAGCAGCTTAGTTACGGTGAGCACTGAAGCTTTCTTT. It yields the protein CASSLVTVSTEAFF.

CDR3 residues: CASSAGLQKETQYF. Written as DNA, the CDR3 is TGCGCCAGCAGCGCGGGACTACAAAAGGAGACCCAGTACTTC. V and J are TRBV5-1 and TRBJ2-5; 7 bases line up with TRBD2. V gave up 4 bases and J gave up 5 bases; unmatched junction bases: 8. This CDR3 region has 14 residues. Germline V gene sequence: CDR1 SGHRS, CDR2 YFSETQ.

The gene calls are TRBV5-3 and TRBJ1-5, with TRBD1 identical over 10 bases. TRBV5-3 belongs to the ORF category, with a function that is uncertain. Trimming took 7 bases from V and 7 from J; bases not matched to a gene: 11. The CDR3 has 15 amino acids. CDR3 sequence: CARFMTGGAKQPQHF. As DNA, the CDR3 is TGTGCCAGATTCATGACAGGGGGCGCTAAACAGCCCCAGCATTTT.

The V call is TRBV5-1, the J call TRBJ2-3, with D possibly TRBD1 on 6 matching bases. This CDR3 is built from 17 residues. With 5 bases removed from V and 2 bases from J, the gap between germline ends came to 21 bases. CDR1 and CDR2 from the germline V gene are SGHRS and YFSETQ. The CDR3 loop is CASRYLRRGGFTDTQYF. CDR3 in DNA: TGCGCCAGCAGGTATCTCCGGAGAGGGGGATTCACAGATACGCAGTATTTT.

CDR3 sequence reads: CASSLEGTSSLDEQFF. In DNA, the CDR3 is TGCGCCAGCAGCTTGGAGGGGACTAGTTCCTTGGATGAGCAGTTCTTC. The chain uses TRBV5-1 and TRBJ2-1; TRBD2 aligns across 8 bases. J gave up 8 bases and V 0 bases, and 10 bases lay outside the gene matches. Germline CDR1 and CDR2: SGHRS and YFSETQ. The CDR3 is 16 amino acids.

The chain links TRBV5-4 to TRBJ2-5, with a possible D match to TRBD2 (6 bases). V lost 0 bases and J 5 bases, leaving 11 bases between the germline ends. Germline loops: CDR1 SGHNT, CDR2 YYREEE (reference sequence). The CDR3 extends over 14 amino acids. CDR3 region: CASSLAGVWETQYF. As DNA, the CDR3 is TGTGCCAGCAGCTTGGCGGGGGTCTGGGAGACCCAGTACTTC.

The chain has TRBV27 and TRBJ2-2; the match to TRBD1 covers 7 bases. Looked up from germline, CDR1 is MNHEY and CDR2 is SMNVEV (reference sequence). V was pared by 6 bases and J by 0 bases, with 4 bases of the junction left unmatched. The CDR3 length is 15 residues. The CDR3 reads CASRVGTANTGELFF. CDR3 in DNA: TGTGCCAGCAGAGTCGGGACAGCGAACACCGGGGAGCTGTTTTTT.

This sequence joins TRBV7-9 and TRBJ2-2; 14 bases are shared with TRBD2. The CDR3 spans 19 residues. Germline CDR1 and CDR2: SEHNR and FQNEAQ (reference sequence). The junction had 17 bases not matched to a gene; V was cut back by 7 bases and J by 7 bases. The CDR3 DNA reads TGTGCCAGCATCAAATCCGGGACTAGCGGGAGTGGGAAGGTCGGGGAGCTGTTTTTT. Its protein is CASIKSGTSGSGKVGELFF.

The CDR3 sequence is CAWSWLIGSSYNEQFF. In DNA form, the CDR3 reads TGTGCCTGGAGCTGGCTAATCGGGAGCTCCTACAATGAGCAGTTCTTC. J is TRBJ2-1 and V is TRBV30; a weak D match, TRBD2 (6 bases). Germline CDR1 is GTSNPN and CDR2 is SVGIG (reference sequence). V dropped 3 bases and J dropped 0 bases, with 15 bases sitting between them. This CDR3 has 16 amino acids.